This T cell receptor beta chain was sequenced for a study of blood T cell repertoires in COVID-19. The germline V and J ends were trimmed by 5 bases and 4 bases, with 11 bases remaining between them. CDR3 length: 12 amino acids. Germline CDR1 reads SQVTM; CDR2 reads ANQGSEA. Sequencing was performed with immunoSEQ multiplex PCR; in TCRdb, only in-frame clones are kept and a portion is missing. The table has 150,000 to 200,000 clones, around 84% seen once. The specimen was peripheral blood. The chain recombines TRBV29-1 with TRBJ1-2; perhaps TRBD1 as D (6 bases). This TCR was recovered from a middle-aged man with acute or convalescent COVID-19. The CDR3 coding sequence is TGCAGCGTTTCCGGGACACTCTATGGCTACACCTTC. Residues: CSVSGTLYGYTF.